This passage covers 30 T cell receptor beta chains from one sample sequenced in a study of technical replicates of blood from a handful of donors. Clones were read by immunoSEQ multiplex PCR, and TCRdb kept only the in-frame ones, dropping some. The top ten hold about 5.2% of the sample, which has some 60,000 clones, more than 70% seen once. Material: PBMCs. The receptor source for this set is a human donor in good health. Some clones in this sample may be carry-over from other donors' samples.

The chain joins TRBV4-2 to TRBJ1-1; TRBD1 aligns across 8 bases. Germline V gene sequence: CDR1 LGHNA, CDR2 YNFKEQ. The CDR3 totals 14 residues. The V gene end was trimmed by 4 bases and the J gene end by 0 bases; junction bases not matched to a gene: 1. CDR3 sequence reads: CASSRDRLNTEAFF. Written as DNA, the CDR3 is TGTGCCAGCAGCCGGGACAGGCTGAACACTGAAGCTTTCTTT.

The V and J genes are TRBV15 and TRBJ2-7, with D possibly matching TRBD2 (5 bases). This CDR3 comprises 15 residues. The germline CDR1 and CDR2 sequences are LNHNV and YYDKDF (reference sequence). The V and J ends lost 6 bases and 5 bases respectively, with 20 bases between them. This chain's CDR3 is CATSSAGSLADEQYF. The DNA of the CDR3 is TGTGCCACCAGTAGCGCCGGATCTTTGGCGGACGAGCAGTACTTC.

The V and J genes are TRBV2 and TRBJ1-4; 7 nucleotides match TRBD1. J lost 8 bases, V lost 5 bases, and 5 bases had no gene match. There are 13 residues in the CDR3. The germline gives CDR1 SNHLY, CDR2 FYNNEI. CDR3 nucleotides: TGTGCCAGCAGTTACAGGGGAAGAGAAAAACTGTTTTTT. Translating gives CASSYRGREKLFF.

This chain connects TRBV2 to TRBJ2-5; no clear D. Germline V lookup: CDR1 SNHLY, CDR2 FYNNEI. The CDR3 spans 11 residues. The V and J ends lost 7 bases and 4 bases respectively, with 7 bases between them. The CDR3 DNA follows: TGTGCCAGCAACTCCGGAGAGACCCAGTACTTC. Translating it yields CASNSGETQYF. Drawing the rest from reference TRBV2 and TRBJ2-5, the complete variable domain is EPEVTQTPSHQVTQMGQEVILRCVPISNHLYFYWYRQILGQKVEFLVSFYNNEISEKSEIFDDQFSVERPDGSNFTLKIRSTKLEDSAMYFCASNSGETQYFGPGTRLLVL.

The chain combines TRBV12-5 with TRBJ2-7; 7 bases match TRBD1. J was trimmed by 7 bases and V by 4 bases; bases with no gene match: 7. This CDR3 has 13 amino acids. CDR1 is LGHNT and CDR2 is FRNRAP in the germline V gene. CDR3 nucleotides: TGTGCTAGTGGTTCTGAGGGGGCGCAGGAGCAGTACTTC. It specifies CASGSEGAQEQYF. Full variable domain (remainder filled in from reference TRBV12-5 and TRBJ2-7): DARVTQTPRHKVTEMGQEVTMRCQPILGHNTVFWYRQTMMQGLELLAYFRNRAPLDDSGMPKDRFSAEMPDATLATLKIQPSEPRDSAVYFCASGSEGAQEQYFGPGTRLTVT.

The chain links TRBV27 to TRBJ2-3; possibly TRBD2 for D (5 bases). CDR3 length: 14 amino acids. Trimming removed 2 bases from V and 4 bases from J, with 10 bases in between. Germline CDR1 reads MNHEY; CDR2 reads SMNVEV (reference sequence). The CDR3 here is CASSLTEASDTQYF. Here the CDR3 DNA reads TGTGCCAGCAGTTTAACGGAGGCTTCAGATACGCAGTATTTT.

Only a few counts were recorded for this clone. The DNA for the CDR3 is TGTGCCAGCAGTGGAGACCTCGGGGCTTTCTTT. It translates to CASSGDLGAFF. V gene TRBV6-5 combines with J gene TRBJ1-1, with D unclear. V dropped 5 bases and J dropped 11 bases, with 12 bases sitting between them. This CDR3 has 11 residues. The germline V gene has CDR1 MNHEY and CDR2 SVGAGI.

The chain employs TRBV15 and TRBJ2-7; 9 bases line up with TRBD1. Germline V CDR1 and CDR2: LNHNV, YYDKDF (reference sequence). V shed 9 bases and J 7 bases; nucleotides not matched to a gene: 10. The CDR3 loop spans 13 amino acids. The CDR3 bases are TGTGCCACAGGAACAGGGGGCGGAGGGGAGCAGTACTTC. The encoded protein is CATGTGGGGEQYF.

CDR3 in DNA: TGTGCCAGCAGCTTAGCCGGGACAGGGAACCAGCCCCAGCATTTT. Its translation: CASSLAGTGNQPQHF. The J gene is TRBJ1-5, the V gene TRBV7-2, with 9 bases fitting TRBD1. The V and J ends lost 0 bases and 7 bases, in that order; junction bases with no gene match: 4. The germline V gene encodes CDR1 SGHTA and CDR2 FQGNSA. There are 15 residues in the CDR3.

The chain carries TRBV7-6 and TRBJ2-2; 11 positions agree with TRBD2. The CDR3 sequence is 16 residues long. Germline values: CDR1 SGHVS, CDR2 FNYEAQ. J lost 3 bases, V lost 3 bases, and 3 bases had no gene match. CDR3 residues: CASSLVAGGYTGELFF. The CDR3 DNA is TGTGCCAGCAGCTTGGTAGCGGGAGGGTACACCGGGGAGCTGTTTTTT.

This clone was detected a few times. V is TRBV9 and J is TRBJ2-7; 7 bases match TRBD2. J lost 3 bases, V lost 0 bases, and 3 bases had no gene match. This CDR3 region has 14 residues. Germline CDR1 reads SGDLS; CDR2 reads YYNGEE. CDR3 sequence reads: CASSVATGGYEQYF. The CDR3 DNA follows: TGTGCCAGCAGCGTAGCAACGGGGGGCTACGAGCAGTACTTC.

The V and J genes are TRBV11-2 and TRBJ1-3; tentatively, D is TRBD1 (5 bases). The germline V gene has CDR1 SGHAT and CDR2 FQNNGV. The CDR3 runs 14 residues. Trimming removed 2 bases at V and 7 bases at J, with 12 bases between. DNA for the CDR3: TGTGCCAGCAGCTTACGGCAGGGTAGTAACACCATATATTTT. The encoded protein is CASSLRQGSNTIYF.

CDR3 protein: CASRPGHTNTGELFF. The CDR3 DNA follows: TGTGCCAGTAGGCCGGGACATACGAACACCGGGGAGCTGTTTTTT. The rearrangement uses TRBV19 and TRBJ2-2; the D gene is possibly TRBD1 (6 bases). This CDR3 has 15 residues. Trimming took off 6 bases at V and 0 bases at J, with 11 bases between the two ends. Looked up from germline, CDR1 is LNHDA and CDR2 is SQIVND (reference sequence).

Written as DNA, the CDR3 is TGTGCCAGCAGTGAATGGGGACAGGACAACTATGGCTACACCTTC. It translates to CASSEWGQDNYGYTF. The chain combines TRBV2 with TRBJ1-2; 8 nucleotides agree with TRBD1. With 2 bases clipped from V and 2 bases from J, the junction kept 4 bases outside the gene matches. Per germline, CDR1 SNHLY and CDR2 FYNNEI. The CDR3 extends over 15 amino acids. Full variable domain (rest looked up from reference TRBV2 and TRBJ1-2): EPEVTQTPSHQVTQMGQEVILRCVPISNHLYFYWYRQILGQKVEFLVSFYNNEISEKSEIFDDQFSVERPDGSNFTLKIRSTKLEDSAMYFCASSEWGQDNYGYTFGSGTRLTVV.

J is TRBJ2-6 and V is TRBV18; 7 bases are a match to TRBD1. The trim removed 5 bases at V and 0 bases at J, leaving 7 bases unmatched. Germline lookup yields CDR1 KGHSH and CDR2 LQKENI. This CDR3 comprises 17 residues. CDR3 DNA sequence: TGTGCCAGCTCAGCCGGGACAGCTTTCTCTGGGGCCAACGTCCTGACTTTC. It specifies CASSAGTAFSGANVLTF. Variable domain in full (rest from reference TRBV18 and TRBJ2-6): NAGVMQNPRHLVRRRGQEARLRCSPMKGHSHVYWYRQLPEEGLKFMVYLQKENIIDESGMPKERFSAEFPKEGPSILRIQQVVRGDSAAYFCASSAGTAFSGANVLTFGAGSRLTVL.

CDR3 protein: CAYSIAGKQETQYF. CDR3 DNA sequence: TGTGCCTACTCCATTGCGGGTAAGCAGGAGACCCAGTACTTC. The J gene is TRBJ2-5, the V gene TRBV30; weak D call: TRBD2 (5 bases). Germline assignment: CDR1 GTSNPN and CDR2 SVGIG (reference sequence). CDR3 length: 14 amino acids. V lost 7 bases to trimming and J lost 5 bases, with 20 bases between them.

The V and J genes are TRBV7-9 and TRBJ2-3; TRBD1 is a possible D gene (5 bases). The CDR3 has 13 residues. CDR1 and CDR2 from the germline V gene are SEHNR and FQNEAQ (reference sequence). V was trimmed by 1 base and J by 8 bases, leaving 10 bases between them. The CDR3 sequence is CASSLEGLGTQYF. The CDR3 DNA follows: TGTGCCAGCAGCTTAGAGGGGTTAGGTACGCAGTATTTT.

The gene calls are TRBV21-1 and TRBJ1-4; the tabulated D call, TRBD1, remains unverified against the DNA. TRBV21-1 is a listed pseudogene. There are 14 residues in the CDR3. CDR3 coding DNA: TGTGCCAGCAGCAAATGGCTCTGTAATGAAAAACTGTTTTTT. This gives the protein CASSKWLCNEKLFF.

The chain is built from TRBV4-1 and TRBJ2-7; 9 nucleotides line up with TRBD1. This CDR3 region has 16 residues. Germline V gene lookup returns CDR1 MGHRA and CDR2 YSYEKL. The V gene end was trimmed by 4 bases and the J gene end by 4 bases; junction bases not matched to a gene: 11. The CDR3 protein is CASSPSTGGRWYEQYF. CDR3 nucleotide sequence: TGCGCCAGCAGCCCATCGACAGGGGGGCGTTGGTACGAGCAGTACTTC.

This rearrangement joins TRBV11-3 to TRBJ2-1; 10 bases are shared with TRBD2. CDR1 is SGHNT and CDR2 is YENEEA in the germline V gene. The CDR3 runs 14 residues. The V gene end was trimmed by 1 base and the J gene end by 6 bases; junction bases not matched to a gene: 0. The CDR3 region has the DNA TGTGCCAGCAGCTTAGCTAGCGGGAGCAATGAGCAGTTCTTC. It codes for CASSLASGSNEQFF. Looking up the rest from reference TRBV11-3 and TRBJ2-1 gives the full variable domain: EAGVVQSPRYKIIEKKQPVAFWCNPISGHNTLYWYLQNLGQGPELLIRYENEEAVDDSQLPKDRFSAERLKGVDSTLKIQPAELGDSAVYLCASSLASGSNEQFFGPGTRLTVL.

CDR3 DNA sequence: TGTGCCAGCAGGTTCGGACAGGGTAGAGCTGGAAACTATGGCTACACCTTC. Its protein is CASRFGQGRAGNYGYTF. The chain employs TRBV5-6 and TRBJ1-2; 8 nucleotides match TRBD1. J was trimmed by 2 bases and V by 5 bases; bases with no gene match: 14. This CDR3 is built from 17 residues. Germline CDR1 reads SGHDT; CDR2 reads YYEEEE.

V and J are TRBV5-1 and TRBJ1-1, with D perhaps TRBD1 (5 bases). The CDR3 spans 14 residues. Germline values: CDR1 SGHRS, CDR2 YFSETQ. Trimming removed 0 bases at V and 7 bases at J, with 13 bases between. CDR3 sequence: CASSLGQGVGEAFF. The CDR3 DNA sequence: TGCGCCAGCAGCTTGGGGCAGGGCGTCGGTGAAGCTTTCTTT.

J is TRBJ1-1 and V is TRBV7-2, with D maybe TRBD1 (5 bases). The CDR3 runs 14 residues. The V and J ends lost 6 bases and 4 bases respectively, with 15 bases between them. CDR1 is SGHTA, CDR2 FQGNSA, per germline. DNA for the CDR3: TGTGCCAGCAGTCCAGGGTATTTGGGCACTGAAGCTTTCTTT. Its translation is CASSPGYLGTEAFF.

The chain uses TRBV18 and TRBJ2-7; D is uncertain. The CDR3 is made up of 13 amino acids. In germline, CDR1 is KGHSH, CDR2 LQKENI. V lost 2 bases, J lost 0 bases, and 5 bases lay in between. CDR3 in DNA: TGTGCCAGCTCACCAACGGGCTCCTACGAGCAGTACTTC. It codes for CASSPTGSYEQYF.

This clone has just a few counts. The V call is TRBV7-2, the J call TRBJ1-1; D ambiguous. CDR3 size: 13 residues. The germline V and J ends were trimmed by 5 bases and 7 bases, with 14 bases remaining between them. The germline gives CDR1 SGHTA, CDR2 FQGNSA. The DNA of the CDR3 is TGTGCCAGCAGCCTTACGAGGGTGGGTGAAGCTTTCTTT. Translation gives CASSLTRVGEAFF.

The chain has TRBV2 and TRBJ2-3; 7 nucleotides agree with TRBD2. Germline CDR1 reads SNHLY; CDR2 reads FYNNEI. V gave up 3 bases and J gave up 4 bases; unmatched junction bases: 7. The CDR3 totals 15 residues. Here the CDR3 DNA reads TGTGCCAGCAGTGATAGACTAGCCGATCCAGATACGCAGTATTTT. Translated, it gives CASSDRLADPDTQYF.

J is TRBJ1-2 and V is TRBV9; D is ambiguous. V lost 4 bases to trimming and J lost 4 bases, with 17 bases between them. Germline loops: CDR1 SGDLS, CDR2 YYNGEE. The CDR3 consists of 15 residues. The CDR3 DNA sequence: TGTGCCAGCAGCCCAGAATCCCGGCAGGTCTATGGCTACACCTTC. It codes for CASSPESRQVYGYTF.

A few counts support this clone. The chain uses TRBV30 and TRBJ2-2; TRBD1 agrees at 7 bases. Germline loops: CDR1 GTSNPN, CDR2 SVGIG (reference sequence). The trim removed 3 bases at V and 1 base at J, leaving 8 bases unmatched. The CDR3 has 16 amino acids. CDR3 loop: CAWSRQGYLNTGELFF. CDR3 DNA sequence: TGTGCCTGGAGCAGACAGGGATACTTGAACACCGGGGAGCTGTTTTTT.

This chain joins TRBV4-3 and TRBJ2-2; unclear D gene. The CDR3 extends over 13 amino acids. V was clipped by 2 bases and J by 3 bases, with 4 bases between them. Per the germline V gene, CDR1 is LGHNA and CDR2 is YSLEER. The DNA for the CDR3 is TGCGCCAGCAGCCAAACAGACACCGGGGAGCTGTTTTTT. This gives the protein CASSQTDTGELFF.

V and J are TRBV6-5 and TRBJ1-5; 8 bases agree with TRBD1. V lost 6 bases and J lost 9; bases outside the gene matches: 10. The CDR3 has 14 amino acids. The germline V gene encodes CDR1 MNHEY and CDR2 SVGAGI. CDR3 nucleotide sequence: TGTGCCAGCAGCCCGACAGGGGCCAGGGGGCCCCAGCATTTT. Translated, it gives CASSPTGARGPQHF.